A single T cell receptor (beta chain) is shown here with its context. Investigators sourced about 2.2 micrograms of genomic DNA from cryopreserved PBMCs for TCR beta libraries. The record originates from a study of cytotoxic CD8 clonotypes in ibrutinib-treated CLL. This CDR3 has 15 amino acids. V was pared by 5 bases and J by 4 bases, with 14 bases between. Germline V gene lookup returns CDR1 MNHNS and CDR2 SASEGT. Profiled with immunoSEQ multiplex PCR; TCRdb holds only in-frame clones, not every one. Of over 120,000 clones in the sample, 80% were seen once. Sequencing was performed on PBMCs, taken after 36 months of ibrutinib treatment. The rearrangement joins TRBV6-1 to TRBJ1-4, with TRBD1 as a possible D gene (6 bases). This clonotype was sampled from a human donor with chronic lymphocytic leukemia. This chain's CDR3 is CASSPQGTFNEKLFF. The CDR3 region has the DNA TGTGCCAGCAGTCCCCAGGGGACATTTAATGAAAAACTGTTTTTT.